This T cell receptor beta chain is from a study of vaccination effects on CD4 cells after COVID-19. Using immunoSEQ multiplex PCR, the repertoire was profiled, and TCRdb retains in-frame clones only, with some absent. The data hold 42,000 or so clones, with under 80% observed a single time. This clone was counted only a few times. The target antigen is unknown. Germline loops: CDR1 MNHEY, CDR2 SVGAGI. Losses at the gene ends were 6 bases for V and 1 base for J; bases not matched to a gene: 3. This CDR3 spans 14 amino acids. Pools of viral peptides were used by the ViraFEST assay to expand antigen-specific CD4+ T cells ahead of sequencing. Subsequent to a culture period of 10 to 11 days, CD4+ T cells were isolated. Documented for the person is a PCR-confirmed SARS-CoV-2 infection occurring between March and December 2020.

The TCR was taken from a human donor who had a prior SARS-CoV-2 infection. This material consisted of CD4+ T cells from PBMCs cultured with a peptide pool, taken before COVID-19 vaccination. The chain carries TRBV6-5 and TRBJ2-3; 8 bases match TRBD1. Here the CDR3 reads CASRSGQGTDTQYF. For the CDR3, the DNA is TGTGCCAGCAGATCGGGACAGGGCACAGATACGCAGTATTTT.